This T cell receptor (beta chain) came from a study of blood T cell repertoires in COVID-19. The CDR3 has 14 amino acids. V lost 1 base, J lost 7 bases, and 6 bases stayed unmatched. Germline V lookup: CDR1 MNHEY, CDR2 SVGAGI. TCRdb keeps only in-frame clones here, not all; method: immunoSEQ multiplex PCR. The data contain some 250,000 clones, around 90% of them singletons. The material sequenced was peripheral blood. This receptor was identified in a woman between 35 and 50 years old who had recovered from COVID-19. V gene TRBV6-5 combines with J gene TRBJ1-2; TRBD1 aligns across 7 bases. This CDR3 is CASSYLNRGSGYTF. In nucleotides, the CDR3 is TGTGCCAGCAGTTACTTAAACAGGGGCTCTGGCTACACCTTC.